One sample yielded the 23 T cell receptor beta chains listed below, sequenced in a study of shared clonotypes between healthy human individuals. Using immunoSEQ multiplex PCR, the repertoire was profiled, and TCRdb retains in-frame clones only, with some absent. The sample includes nearly 500,000 clones, around 80% seen only once; the top ten take over 10%. Sequencing used PBMCs. Source of these receptors: a woman in her thirties or forties in good health. Some clones in this sample may be carry-over from other donors' samples.

CDR3 in amino acids: CSLTYSGTEQFF. In nucleotides, the CDR3 is TGCAGCCTGACCTATTCAGGGACTGAGCAGTTCTTC. The V gene is TRBV29-1, the J gene TRBJ2-1; the D call may be TRBD1 or TRBD2 (5 bases each). This CDR3 spans 12 amino acids. Trimming took 8 bases from V and 9 from J, leaving 17 bases between them. CDR1 is SQVTM, CDR2 ANQGSEA, per germline.

The V and J genes are TRBV5-4 and TRBJ2-1, with 15 bases that match TRBD2. The CDR3 length is 18 residues. The V and J ends lost 0 bases and 7 bases, in that order; junction bases with no gene match: 8. Germline V gives CDR1 SGHNT, CDR2 YYREEE (reference sequence). In DNA form, the CDR3 reads TGTGCCAGCAGCTTGGACGGGACTAGCGGGAGGTTGGAGAATGAGCAGTTCTTC. Amino acids: CASSLDGTSGRLENEQFF.

The chain joins TRBV9 to TRBJ2-1, with D perhaps TRBD2 (6 bases). The V end was cut by 4 bases, the J end by 6 bases, with 17 bases between. Germline loops: CDR1 SGDLS, CDR2 YYNGEE. The CDR3 length is 15 residues. CDR3 residues: CASSPRDFPSNEQFF. The DNA for the CDR3 is TGTGCCAGCAGCCCCCGGGACTTTCCCAGCAATGAGCAGTTCTTC.

A note on this clone: This specimen includes other DNA sequences encoding the same CDR3. The chain has TRBV28 and TRBJ1-4; D is perhaps TRBD1 (6 bases). From germline, CDR1 is MDHEN and CDR2 SYDVKM. The ends were cut back, 7 bases at V and 8 bases at J, with 20 bases in the middle. The CDR3 consists of 15 residues. CDR3 nucleotide sequence: TGTGCCAGCATACGGGGAGGGGGGGAACGCGAAAAACTGTTTTTT. Protein product: CASIRGGGEREKLFF.

The chain couples TRBV10-3 to TRBJ2-3; possibly TRBD1 or TRBD2 for D (5 bases each). This CDR3 contains 13 residues. CDR1 and CDR2 from the germline V gene are ENHRY and SYGVKD. V gave up 2 bases and J gave up 2 bases, with 5 bases separating them. Written as DNA, the CDR3 is TGTGCCATCAGTGAGGGGACCACAGATACGCAGTATTTT. Its protein is CAISEGTTDTQYF.

This clone was detected a few times. The genes are TRBV18 and TRBJ2-1; TRBD2 matches 13 bases. Germline V gene data show CDR1 as KGHSH and CDR2 as LQKENI. This CDR3 is 17 amino acids long. V shed 4 bases and J 2 bases; nucleotides not matched to a gene: 5. CDR3: CASSLGLAGLTYNEQFF. As DNA, the CDR3 is TGTGCCAGCTCACTGGGACTAGCGGGATTAACCTACAATGAGCAGTTCTTC.

This clone appeared a few times. This chain links TRBV29-1 with TRBJ2-1; 7 positions match TRBD1. This CDR3 region has 10 residues. Germline V CDR1 and CDR2: SQVTM, ANQGSEA. V dropped 6 bases and J dropped 16; count of bases not matched to a gene: 9. The DNA of the CDR3 is TGCAGCGTCGACAGGGTGGGTCAATTCTTC. This gives the protein CSVDRVGQFF.

The gene calls are TRBV7-3 and TRBJ1-1; 9 bases line up with TRBD1. V was pared by 4 bases and J by 5 bases, with 5 bases of the junction left unmatched. The CDR3 extends over 14 amino acids. Germline CDR1 is SGHTA and CDR2 is FQGTGA. The CDR3 loop is CASSSTGGRTEAFF. The CDR3 DNA reads as TGTGCCAGCAGCTCGACAGGGGGGAGGACTGAAGCTTTCTTT.

In its sample, this clone was seen once. V is TRBV7-9 and J is TRBJ1-1; D is ambiguous. The germline V and J ends were trimmed by 4 bases and 7 bases, with 16 bases remaining between them. Germline CDR1 SEHNR, CDR2 FQNEAQ (reference sequence). The CDR3 is 14 residues long. The CDR3 sequence is CASSSHGRRSEAFF. In DNA form, the CDR3 reads TGTGCCAGCAGCTCCCATGGTCGTCGGAGTGAAGCTTTCTTT.

This sequence joins TRBV19 and TRBJ1-5; D is possibly TRBD1 (6 bases). This CDR3 has 15 residues. Germline V CDR1 and CDR2: LNHDA, SQIVND (reference sequence). V was cut by 4 bases and J by 5 bases, with 15 bases left in between. CDR3 nucleotide sequence: TGTGCCAGTAGTACGAGACAGGAGGGTGATCAGCCCCAGCATTTT. Translated: CASSTRQEGDQPQHF.

There are a few counts of this clone. The V call is TRBV6-5, the J call TRBJ1-2, with TRBD1 as a possible D gene (5 bases). This CDR3 comprises 13 residues. V dropped 8 bases and J dropped 8 bases, with 18 bases sitting between them. The germline V gene has CDR1 MNHEY and CDR2 SVGAGI. CDR3 sequence: CASGRGGKFGYTF. The CDR3 DNA follows: TGTGCCAGCGGCCGGGGCGGGAAGTTCGGCTACACCTTC.

A note on this clone: A much bigger clone sits one base away, suggesting this may be a read error. V and J are TRBV9 and TRBJ2-1; 11 nucleotides agree with TRBD2. J gave up 3 bases and V 3 bases, and 2 bases lay outside the gene matches. The germline V gene encodes CDR1 SGDLS and CDR2 YYNGEE. The CDR3 is made up of 15 amino acids. The CDR3 loop is CASSGGLADYNEQFF. CDR3 bases: TGTGCCAGCAGCGGGGGACTAGCGGACTACAATGAGCAGTTCTTC.

This chain joins TRBV5-1 and TRBJ1-5; tentative D call: TRBD1 (5 bases). Germline V CDR1 and CDR2: SGHRS, YFSETQ. The CDR3 consists of 13 residues. V lost 4 bases, J lost 6 bases, and 11 bases lay in between. CDR3 in DNA: TGCGCCAGCAGCACCAGGGAAGGTCAGCCCCAGCATTTT. It translates to CASSTREGQPQHF.

In DNA, the CDR3 is TGTGCCAGCAGCCACGAGAGAAGTACGCAGTATTTT. Its translation is CASSHERSTQYF. This chain uses TRBV7-9 with TRBJ2-3; D not resolved. The germline V gene has CDR1 SEHNR and CDR2 FQNEAQ (reference sequence). V lost 5 bases and J 8 bases, leaving 11 bases between the germline ends. The CDR3 has 12 amino acids.

The V call is TRBV10-3, the J call TRBJ2-7; TRBD2 might be the D (5 bases). V lost 0 bases and J 5 bases, leaving 11 bases between the germline ends. Germline V gene lookup returns CDR1 ENHRY and CDR2 SYGVKD. This CDR3 has 14 amino acids. In DNA, the CDR3 is TGTGCCATCAGTGAGTCTGCTGCGGGCGACGAGCAGTACTTC. Protein sequence: CAISESAAGDEQYF.

The chain has TRBV7-2 and TRBJ1-5; D gene uncertain. V lost 5 bases and J lost 5, with 7 bases in between. Germline CDR1 is SGHTA and CDR2 is FQGNSA. The CDR3 length is 12 residues. CDR3 sequence: CASSGRDQPQHF. The CDR3 DNA sequence: TGTGCCAGCAGCGGGCGAGATCAGCCCCAGCATTTT. The entire variable domain, with the rest obtained from reference TRBV7-2 and TRBJ1-5, is as follows: GAGVSQSPSNKVTEKGKDVELRCDPISGHTALYWYRQSLGQGLEFLIYFQGNSAPDKSGLPSDRFSAERTGGSVSTLTIQRTQQEDSAVYLCASSGRDQPQHFGDGTRLSIL.

The chain couples TRBV5-6 to TRBJ1-4; D gene uncertain. The CDR3 is 13 residues long. CDR1 SGHDT and CDR2 YYEEEE come from the germline V gene. The ends were cut back, 0 bases at V and 8 bases at J, with 8 bases in the middle. This chain's CDR3 is CASSLDGREKLFF. The CDR3 bases are TGTGCCAGCAGCTTGGACGGGCGGGAAAAACTGTTTTTT.

The chain carries TRBV5-1 and TRBJ2-2; D is uncertain. V gave up 0 bases and J gave up 1 base, with 10 bases separating them. This CDR3 has 16 amino acids. Per the germline V gene, CDR1 is SGHRS and CDR2 is YFSETQ. The CDR3 sequence is CASSLGGRLNTGELFF. The CDR3 coding sequence is TGCGCCAGCAGCTTGGGTGGTAGGCTGAACACCGGGGAGCTGTTTTTT.

A remark on this clone: Its ends do not fully match the called genes, so a read error is possible. The V call is TRBV9, the J call TRBJ2-1; TRBD2 matches at 14 bases. This CDR3 contains 15 residues. Germline CDR1 reads SGDLS; CDR2 reads YYNGEE. CDR3 in amino acids: CAGSRLAGGGDEQFF. The CDR3 DNA reads TGTGCCGGCAGCCGACTAGCGGGAGGGGGCGATGAGCAGTTCTTC.

This clone occurred a few times. The chain has TRBV27 and TRBJ1-1; D gene uncertain. The CDR3 is 13 amino acids. Trimming cost V 5 bases and J 7 bases, with 14 bases left between them. From germline, CDR1 is MNHEY and CDR2 SMNVEV (reference sequence). Written as DNA, the CDR3 is TGTGCCAGCAGTAGAGGGCCGATACTTGAAGCTTTCTTT. Residues: CASSRGPILEAFF.

The rearrangement joins TRBV6-5 to TRBJ1-5; D is perhaps TRBD1 (6 bases). Per germline, CDR1 MNHEY and CDR2 SVGAGI. This CDR3 comprises 13 residues. The V and J ends lost 3 bases and 7 bases respectively, with 10 bases between them. The CDR3 sequence is CASSYQQGQPQHF. The DNA of the CDR3 is TGTGCCAGCAGTTATCAACAGGGCCAGCCCCAGCATTTT.

This clone was picked up one time. One junction end does not reproduce the germline sequence, and a read error may be involved. The V and J genes are TRBV5-1 and TRBJ1-1, with TRBD1 as a possible D gene (5 bases). The CDR3 is made up of 14 amino acids. Germline CDR1 is SGHRS and CDR2 is YFSETQ. The CDR3 nucleotides read TGTGCCAGCAGCTTAATCAGGGCGAACACTGAAGCTTTCTTT. This sequence encodes CASSLIRANTEAFF.

The chain employs TRBV11-2 and TRBJ2-3, with D tentatively TRBD1 or TRBD2 (5 bases each). Germline CDR1 reads SGHAT; CDR2 reads FQNNGV. The V and J ends lost 6 bases and 0 bases respectively, with 13 bases between them. The CDR3 has 15 residues. This CDR3 is CASSPGGRSTDTQYF. CDR3 sequence (DNA): TGTGCCAGCAGTCCTGGGGGACGTAGCACAGATACGCAGTATTTT.